Presented here are 8 T cell receptor beta chains from one specimen sequenced in a study of OX40 agonist ivuxolimab in advanced cancers. To prepare the library, the immunoSEQ multiplex PCR assay was applied. Imported from immuneACCESS, the table was reduced by TCRdb to in-frame sequences with V and J called. These copies leave out some clones; in studies compared against another copy, an unresolved V gene accounts for under half, and the cause of the remainder is not known. Within this sample are some 76,000 clones, with 93% of them counted one time only. The ten largest clones capture less than 8% of the sample. The specimen comprised CD4+ or CD8+ T cells sorted from blood, sampled in a trial of the OX40 agonist ivuxolimab. These receptor sequences come from an adult with an advanced solid tumor such as melanoma, head and neck, liver or kidney cancer.

The CDR3 spells CASSQNPPLTGNLREQYF. CDR3 coding DNA: TGCGCCAGCAGCCAAAACCCACCCTTGACAGGAAACCTACGAGAGCAGTACTTC. The genes are TRBV4-1 and TRBJ2-7, with D tentatively TRBD1 (6 bases). CDR1 and CDR2 (germline): MGHRA, YSYEKL. The CDR3 is 18 amino acids. V was pared by 2 bases and J by 7 bases, with 27 bases between.

This rearrangement joins TRBV28 to TRBJ2-3; no reliable D call. Trimming cost V 7 bases and J 6 bases, with 11 bases left between them. Germline V gene sequence: CDR1 MDHEN, CDR2 SYDVKM. CDR3 length: 12 residues. CDR3 nucleotides: TGTGCCAGCACCCCGGTACGGGATACGCAGTATTTT. The encoded protein is CASTPVRDTQYF.

The chain carries TRBV2 and TRBJ2-7; 8 bases agree with TRBD2. Germline V lookup: CDR1 SNHLY, CDR2 FYNNEI. This CDR3 comprises 14 residues. With V trimmed by 2 bases and J by 1 base, 1 base remained unmatched. The CDR3 nucleotides read TGTGCCAGCAGTGAAATAGCGGGATCCTACGAGCAGTACTTC. As protein: CASSEIAGSYEQYF.

This chain's CDR3 is CASSEYGSNTEAFF. CDR3 DNA sequence: TGTGCCAGCAGTGAATACGGCTCGAACACTGAAGCTTTCTTT. The rearrangement joins TRBV25-1 to TRBJ1-1; no firm D call. Germline CDR1 reads MGHDK; CDR2 reads SYGVNS. The length of the CDR3 is 14 residues. V lost 0 bases to trimming and J lost 1 base, with 6 bases between them.

The rearrangement uses TRBV29-1 and TRBJ2-7; D remains unclear. V shed 2 bases and J shed 0 bases, with 8 bases lying between them. The CDR3 loop spans 13 amino acids. Germline V lookup: CDR1 SQVTM, CDR2 ANQGSEA. The DNA for the CDR3 is TGCAGCGTTGAACTGGCCCTCTCCTACGAGCAGTACTTC. Residues: CSVELALSYEQYF.

This clone is categorized as medium-sized. J is TRBJ1-2 and V is TRBV27; no clear D. Between the trimmed V and J ends, which lost 5 bases and 4 bases, there was a span of 14 bases. The length of the CDR3 is 14 residues. Germline lookup yields CDR1 MNHEY and CDR2 SMNVEV (reference sequence). The CDR3 is CASSPKAGGYGYTF. CDR3 DNA sequence: TGTGCCAGCAGTCCCAAGGCAGGAGGCTATGGCTACACCTTC.

This rearrangement joins TRBV12-5 to TRBJ1-5; TRBD1 might be the D (6 bases). This CDR3 is 14 amino acids long. Germline CDR1 LGHNT, CDR2 FRNRAP. The V end lost 3 bases, the J end lost 6 bases, and 12 bases lay between the germline ends. CDR3 DNA sequence: TGTGCTAGTGGTTTTTCAGGGGAAGGTCAGCCCCAGCATTTT. It yields the protein CASGFSGEGQPQHF.

This chain uses TRBV7-8 with TRBJ2-3; 8 nucleotides align to TRBD2. The junction had 9 bases not matched to a gene; V was cut back by 4 bases and J by 0 bases. The CDR3 length is 17 residues. CDR1 SGHVS and CDR2 FQNEAQ come from the germline V gene. CDR3 in DNA: TGTGCCAGCAGCTGGCTTATCAAGCGGGGGAGCACAGATACGCAGTATTTT. Translation gives CASSWLIKRGSTDTQYF.